The 8 T cell receptor beta chains below come from one sample, sequenced in a study of shared clonotypes between healthy human individuals. Some clones are missing from TCRdb's copy, which holds only in-frame ones; the method was immunoSEQ multiplex PCR. Among about 1.1 million clones listed, 60% to 80% were seen once. What was sequenced was memory CD4+ T cells from PBMCs. Subset of the sample: CD45RA-negative fraction. The receptor set was obtained from a man younger than 35 in good health. Some clones in this sample may be carry-over from other donors' samples.

The DNA for the CDR3 is TGTGGAAATAGTGATACAGATACGCAGTATTTT. Protein: CGNSDTDTQYF. This rearrangement joins TRBV6-7 to TRBJ2-3; the D is unclear. TRBV6-7 is treated as an ORF (open reading frame) with a function not yet certain. The CDR3 totals 11 residues.

This clone was seen more than once but under ten times. The chain employs TRBV7-2 and TRBJ2-3, with a weak D call TRBD2 (6 bases). The CDR3 has 10 residues. Deletions cut 4 bases from V and 12 bases from J, with 8 bases between. From germline, CDR1 is SGHTA and CDR2 FQGNSA. For the CDR3, the DNA is TGTGCCAGCAGCTCCGGGACTCAGTATTTT. Protein sequence: CASSSGTQYF.

This chain uses TRBV29-1 with TRBJ2-1; TRBD2 matches at 12 bases. The germline CDR1 and CDR2 sequences are SQVTM and ANQGSEA. The ends lost 4 bases at V and 9 bases at J; junction bases unmatched: 13. The CDR3 sequence is 16 residues long. The CDR3 region is CSVVGLAGRGSIEQFF. CDR3 bases: TGCAGCGTTGTAGGACTAGCGGGAAGGGGGTCTATTGAGCAGTTCTTC.

The V gene is TRBV27, the J gene TRBJ1-3, with TRBD1 identical over 7 bases. The V and J ends lost 6 bases and 0 bases, in that order; junction bases with no gene match: 14. The germline V gene has CDR1 MNHEY and CDR2 SMNVEV (reference sequence). The CDR3 runs 18 residues. Here the CDR3 reads CASSQWMPGQVSGNTIYF. The CDR3 DNA reads as TGTGCCAGCAGCCAGTGGATGCCTGGACAGGTCTCTGGAAACACCATATATTTT.

The chain employs TRBV5-1 and TRBJ1-4, with TRBD1 matching 9 bases. The CDR3 length is 16 residues. The trim removed 3 bases at V and 8 bases at J, leaving 11 bases unmatched. Germline V gene data show CDR1 as SGHRS and CDR2 as YFSETQ. The CDR3 DNA reads TGCGCCAGCAGCTACACTATGGGGACAGGGTACGAAAAACTGTTTTTT. It specifies CASSYTMGTGYEKLFF.

The V gene is TRBV19, the J gene TRBJ1-2; 8 positions agree with TRBD1. Per the germline V gene, CDR1 is LNHDA and CDR2 is SQIVND (reference sequence). The CDR3 totals 16 residues. Unmatched junction bases numbered 10, after V lost 5 bases and J lost 2 bases. CDR3: CASSFYIRGRNYGYTF. CDR3 DNA sequence: TGTGCCAGTAGTTTCTATATCAGGGGGCGGAACTATGGCTACACCTTC.

This clone occurred a few times. V and J are TRBV11-2 and TRBJ2-7; D remains unclear. Germline values: CDR1 SGHAT, CDR2 FQNNGV. CDR3 size: 14 residues. Trimming left V 6 bases short and J 3 bases short, with 15 bases between. For the CDR3, the DNA is TGTGCCAGCAGTCCAGCAGTGGCCGTCTACGAGCAGTACTTC. This translates into CASSPAVAVYEQYF.

The genes are TRBV7-3 and TRBJ2-2; 14 nucleotides agree with TRBD2. The germline CDR1 and CDR2 sequences are SGHTA and FQGTGA. V lost 4 bases and J lost 4; bases outside the gene matches: 8. The CDR3 loop spans 18 amino acids. CDR3 residues: CASSSTSGRAGGTGELFF. The CDR3 nucleotides read TGTGCCAGCAGCTCGACTAGCGGGAGGGCGGGGGGCACCGGGGAGCTGTTTTTT.